This is a list of T cell receptor beta chains from one sample in a study of CD8 T cells in Susac syndrome. TCRdb re-analysed the immunoSEQ multiplex PCR reads in MiXCR, keeping a single row per CDR3 protein. The table records 250,000 to 300,000 distinct CDR3 sequences, 70% to 90% of them present only once. The sequencing input was CD8+ T cells from PBMCs. These TCRs come from a human donor with multiple sclerosis. CDR3s include the opening cysteine and the closing phenylalanine or tryptophan. The D gene is left open where the match is weak. The listing skips clone size in some rows; elsewhere it reads once, few, many or a size class.

j_call d_call cdr3_length v_call clone_size cdr3_nt cdr3_aa
TRBJ2-2 - 15 TRBV12-3/TRBV12-4 once TGTGCCAGCAGTTTAGTAGGGTTCGGGACCGGGGAGCTGTTTTTT CASSLVGFGTGELFF
TRBJ2-2 TRBD2 16 TRBV3-1 - TGTGCCAGCAGCCGGCTAGCGGGGGGTAACACCGGGGAGCTGTTTTTT CASSRLAGGNTGELFF
TRBJ2-3 TRBD1 15 TRBV2 - TGTGCCACGCAAACAGGGGGCCACGACACAGATACGCAGTATTTT CATQTGGHDTDTQYF
TRBJ2-7 TRBD1 14 TRBV10-3 - TGTGCCATCAGCGGGACAGGTAGATCCTACGAGCAGTACTTC CAISGTGRSYEQYF
TRBJ2-1 - 16 TRBV5-1 - TGCGCCAGCAGCTTGGCCTGGCGGGCCGCCTACAATGAGCAGTTCTTC CASSLAWRAAYNEQFF
TRBJ2-2 - 13 TRBV6-1 few TGTGCCAGCCCTGATCCGGGCACCGGGGAGCTGTTTTTT CASPDPGTGELFF
TRBJ2-5 - 14 TRBV7-9 - TGTGCCAGCAGCTTAGTAACTAGCCAAGAGACCCAGTACTTC CASSLVTSQETQYF
TRBJ2-3 - 15 TRBV9 - TGTGCCAGCAGCCCCCGACAGAAAGGGGGAGATACGCAGTATTTT CASSPRQKGGDTQYF
TRBJ2-5 - 13 TRBV28 - TGTGCCAGCAGATCTACAGCTTCGGAGACCCAGTACTTC CASRSTASETQYF
TRBJ1-1 - 14 TRBV30 - TGTGCCTGGACCCGGGGACAACTCAACACTGAAGCTTTCTTT CAWTRGQLNTEAFF
TRBJ1-5 - 13 TRBV5-6 once TGTGCCAGCAGCGGGGGATGGGGTCAGCCCCAGCATTTT CASSGGWGQPQHF
TRBJ2-3 TRBD2 15 TRBV5-5 few TGTGCCAGCAGCCCCTCTAGCGGGAGCACAGATACGCAGTATTTT CASSPSSGSTDTQYF
TRBJ2-3 - 17 TRBV7-2 - TGTGCCAGCAGCCCTCCTTGGGGATTGGTAGGCACAGATACGCAGTATTTT CASSPPWGLVGTDTQYF
TRBJ1-5 - 14 TRBV15 - TGTGCCACCAGCAGAGATCTACGAGATCAGCCCCAGCATTTT CATSRDLRDQPQHF
TRBJ2-7 TRBD2 14 TRBV19 - TGTGCCAGTAGTATAACTAGCGGGATCGACGAGCAGTACTTC CASSITSGIDEQYF
TRBJ2-7 - 14 TRBV7-6 - TGTGCCAGCAGCCCAAATGTCCCCGCCTACGAGCAGTACTTC CASSPNVPAYEQYF
TRBJ2-5 TRBD1 13 TRBV28 - TGTGCCAGCAGTGACAGGGTCAAGATTGCCCAGTACTTC CASSDRVKIAQYF
TRBJ2-1 TRBD2 16 TRBV9 - TGTGCCAGCAGCGTAAGTACTAGCGGGAGCTGGAATGAGCAGTTCTTC CASSVSTSGSWNEQFF
TRBJ2-1 - 17 TRBV30 - TGTGCCTGGAGTGTAGTAGGGAGTTGGGTGGTAAACAATGAGCAGTTCTTC CAWSVVGSWVVNNEQFF
TRBJ2-7 - 11 TRBV28 few TGTGCCAGCAGTTTAGTAAGCGAGCAGTACTTC CASSLVSEQYF
TRBJ2-7 - 11 TRBV5-1 - TGCGCCAGCGGAAAAGGGGGCGAGCAGTACTTC CASGKGGEQYF
TRBJ2-1 - 16 TRBV20-1 - TGCAGTGCCCGGCGACTAGTTCGGTGCTCCTACAATGAGCAGTTCTTC CSARRLVRCSYNEQFF
TRBJ1-1 - 17 TRBV13 once TGTGCCAGCAGCCACTCGACCAGGGGCGGCATGAACACTGAAGCTTTCTTT CASSHSTRGGMNTEAFF
TRBJ2-1 TRBD2 14 TRBV6-2/TRBV6-3 - TGTGCCAGCAGTAAAGGGACTATTGTATTTGAGCAGTTCTTC CASSKGTIVFEQFF
TRBJ2-7 - 12 TRBV19 - TGTGCCAGTAGTATAGTGAGTGGCGAGCAGTACTTC CASSIVSGEQYF
TRBJ2-1 - 13 TRBV7-2 - TGTGCCAGCAGCCCCCCTCCGGGAGATGAGCAGTTCTTC CASSPPPGDEQFF
TRBJ2-3 TRBD2 14 TRBV19 - TGTGCCAGTAGCCCAGCGGGAGGGTCAGATACGCAGTATTTT CASSPAGGSDTQYF
TRBJ2-5 - 15 TRBV7-3 - TGTGCCAGCAGCTTAGGGGCGGGACACCAAGAGACCCAGTACTTC CASSLGAGHQETQYF
TRBJ1-6 - 16 TRBV18 - TGTGCCAGCTCACCAGCGAAGGCCAGGTATAATTCACCCCTCCACTTT CASSPAKARYNSPLHF
TRBJ1-1 - 13 TRBV28 - TGTGCCAGCAGTTTAAGGACAGCTTATGAAGCTTTCTTT CASSLRTAYEAFF
TRBJ1-2 - 13 TRBV2 - TGTGCCAGCAGGAAAGACAGCCCCTATGGCTACACCTTC CASRKDSPYGYTF
TRBJ1-2 - 13 TRBV2 - TGTGCCAGCAGTGAGTCGGGGTTCTATGGCTACACCTTC CASSESGFYGYTF
TRBJ1-2 - 16 TRBV10-3 - TGTGCCATCAGATGGACACCTCCACAGGGCCTCGATGGCTACACCTTC CAIRWTPPQGLDGYTF
TRBJ1-2 TRBD1 15 TRBV5-4 - TGTGCCAGCAGCCTTCCGGGACAGGGGTTGGATGGCTACACCTTC CASSLPGQGLDGYTF
TRBJ2-1 TRBD2 13 TRBV7-2 - TGTGCCAGCGGGGCGGGGGGTTACAATGAGCAGTTCTTC CASGAGGYNEQFF
TRBJ2-5 - 13 TRBV7-9 - TGTGCCAGCAGCAGAGAGAGGGGAGAGACCCAGTACTTC CASSRERGETQYF
TRBJ2-3 - 14 TRBV4-2 once TGTGCCAGCAGCCAGGCGGGACCGTTAAATACGCAGTATTTT CASSQAGPLNTQYF
TRBJ2-1 TRBD1 17 TRBV10-3 once TGTGCCATCAGGGACAGGCGTGAATATAGCACACACAATGAGCAGTTCTTC CAIRDRREYSTHNEQFF
TRBJ2-5 - 15 TRBV28 - TGTGCCAGCACGGCGGCCCTACTTTCCGGGGAGACCCAGTACTTC CASTAALLSGETQYF
TRBJ2-2 - 18 TRBV6-1 - TGTGCCAGCAGTCCCCTACGAGGGGTGGGGGGATACACCGGGGAGCTGTTTTTT CASSPLRGVGGYTGELFF
TRBJ2-4 - 15 TRBV4-3 - TGCGCCAGCAGCCCAAAAGCAGGGGCGCAAGAAATTCAGTACTTC CASSPKAGAQEIQYF
TRBJ2-2 - 13 TRBV29-1 - TGCAGCGTTATCCTCCCACTGCCGGGGGAGCTGTTTTTT CSVILPLPGELFF
TRBJ2-7 TRBD2 17 TRBV7-9 - TGTGCCAGCAGCCCGGGGGAGGGCGGACTTTCCTCCTACGAGCAGTACTTC CASSPGEGGLSSYEQYF
TRBJ2-5 TRBD1 17 TRBV9 - TGTGCCAGCAGCCCCAGGGGGAATGACGGGTACCAAGAGACCCAGTACTTC CASSPRGNDGYQETQYF
TRBJ2-1 TRBD2 16 TRBV12-3/TRBV12-4 once TGTGCCAGCTCGGGTTGGCTAGCGGGAATCTACAATGAGCAGTTCTTC CASSGWLAGIYNEQFF
TRBJ1-2 - 16 TRBV19 - TGTGCCAGTAGTGCCATAGCGGACGGTAATTTCTATGGCTACACCTTC CASSAIADGNFYGYTF